The 11 T cell receptor beta chains below all came from one sample that was sequenced in a study of response to subunit inactivated influenza vaccine (dated by TCRdb to 2016 to 2018). The library came from RT-PCR. TCRdb lists the instrument as Illumina HiSeq 2500. The raw public reads went through TCRdb reprocessing: fastp at Q25, MiXCR clone calling, in-frame beta chains kept. Each record represents a unique CDR3 protein, reported with the most common genes and DNA among its rows. The sample table lists hundreds of thousands of distinct CDR3 sequences, 12% of them with a count of one. The ten most abundant clones make up about 10% of the sample. Sequenced material: PBMCs from blood, taken on the day of vaccination. These receptors originate from a man aged 45 to 65 who received an inactivated influenza vaccine. Donor details come from another sample of the same person, matched by shared clones.

This chain links TRBV10-3 with TRBJ2-5; D is tentatively TRBD1 or TRBD2 (7 bases each). The CDR3 consists of 15 residues. With 3 bases removed from V and 1 base from J, the gap between germline ends came to 12 bases. CDR1 is ENHRY, CDR2 SYGVKD, per germline. CDR3 region: CAISEGRDSQETQYF. The DNA for the CDR3 is TGTGCCATCAGTGAAGGGAGGGACAGCCAAGAGACCCAGTACTTC.

This clonotype was seen a few times. CDR3 nucleotide sequence: TGCGCCAGCAGCTACCAGGACAGCCAAGGAACTGAAGCTTTCTTT. Translating gives CASSYQDSQGTEAFF. This chain connects TRBV5-1 to TRBJ1-1, with D perhaps matching TRBD1 (6 bases). Trimming took off 3 bases at V and 5 bases at J, with 17 bases between the two ends. The CDR3 consists of 15 residues. Germline CDR1 is SGHRS and CDR2 is YFSETQ.

This clonotype was picked up a small number of times. CDR3 nucleotide sequence: TGCAGCCACGCTTTGGGTAGGGGGATTGTGACAGATACGCAGTATTTT. It specifies CSHALGRGIVTDTQYF. The chain employs TRBV29-1 and TRBJ2-3, with a possible D match to TRBD1 (6 bases). The V gene's germline CDR1 is SQVTM and CDR2 ANQGSEA. Trimming cost V 8 bases and J 3 bases, with 24 bases left between them. The CDR3 sequence is 16 residues long.

The chain joins TRBV6-5 to TRBJ1-2; no clear D. The CDR3 runs to 17 residues. CDR1 is MNHEY and CDR2 is SVGAGI in the germline V gene. Between the trimmed V and J ends, which lost 0 bases and 4 bases, there was a span of 18 bases. The CDR3 loop reads CASSYSHSEGAGYGYTF. CDR3 DNA sequence: TGTGCCAGCAGTTACTCGCATTCAGAGGGCGCTGGCTATGGCTACACCTTC.

There are a few counts of this clonotype. V and J are TRBV4-3 and TRBJ2-1; D is possibly TRBD2 (5 bases). Trimming took 0 bases from V and 12 from J, leaving 15 bases between them. The CDR3 is 14 amino acids. Germline CDR1 is LGHNA and CDR2 is YSLEER. CDR3 DNA: TGCGCCAGCAGCCAAGATATTTCCGGGATCTGGCAGTTCTTC. The encoded protein is CASSQDISGIWQFF.

This clonotype was detected only a few times. V usage is TRBV4-2 and J usage is TRBJ2-1; 14 positions match TRBD2. Looked up from germline, CDR1 is LGHNA and CDR2 is YNFKEQ. Unmatched junction bases numbered 7, after V lost 3 bases and J lost 3 bases. The CDR3 is made up of 18 amino acids. The CDR3 here is CASSHQTSGGAHYNEQFF. DNA of the CDR3: TGTGCCAGCAGCCACCAGACTAGCGGGGGGGCCCACTACAATGAGCAGTTCTTC.

The chain is built from TRBV11-2 and TRBJ2-3; D call uncertain. The V end lost 2 bases, the J end lost 2 bases, and 8 bases lay between the germline ends. Germline V CDR1 and CDR2: SGHAT, FQNNGV. This CDR3 is 14 amino acids long. The CDR3 here is CASSLFAHTDTQYF. CDR3 nucleotide sequence: TGTGCCAGCAGCTTATTTGCCCACACAGATACGCAGTATTTT. The full variable domain, with the rest looked up from reference TRBV11-2 and TRBJ2-3, is EAGVAQSPRYKIIEKRQSVAFWCNPISGHATLYWYQQILGQGPKLLIQFQNNGVVDDSQLPKDRFSAERLKGVDSTLKIQPAKLEDSAVYLCASSLFAHTDTQYFGPGTRLTVL.

In its sample, this clonotype was seen a few times. The genes are TRBV5-1 and TRBJ2-1; 11 nucleotides line up with TRBD2. V was clipped by 0 bases and J by 6 bases; unmatched bases: 5. CDR1 is SGHRS, CDR2 YFSETQ, per germline. CDR3 length: 16 residues. The CDR3 nucleotides are TGCGCCAGCAGCTTGGAGAGACTAGCGGGACGCAATGAGCAGTTCTTC. Protein sequence: CASSLERLAGRNEQFF.

This clonotype has a handful of counts. The rearrangement links TRBV7-9 to TRBJ2-3, with 8 bases matching TRBD2. The CDR3 sequence is 15 residues long. J lost 4 bases, V lost 2 bases, and 5 bases had no gene match. Germline loops: CDR1 SEHNR, CDR2 FQNEAQ (reference sequence). CDR3 in amino acids: CASSLTGRASDTQYF. CDR3 DNA: TGTGCCAGCAGCTTAACCGGGAGGGCCTCAGATACGCAGTATTTT.

This clonotype was detected many times. V is TRBV29-1 and J is TRBJ2-7; D is unclear. Between the trimmed V and J ends, which lost 4 bases and 4 bases, there was a span of 17 bases. The germline V gene encodes CDR1 SQVTM and CDR2 ANQGSEA. The CDR3 loop spans 14 amino acids. In DNA form, the CDR3 reads TGCAGCGTTGCAATTGGACGGCCACCTTACGAGCAGTACTTC. Translation: CSVAIGRPPYEQYF.

This clonotype was counted a few times. V usage is TRBV6-2 or TRBV6-3 and J usage is TRBJ1-1, with TRBD1 matching 9 bases. V lost 1 base and J lost 0; bases outside the gene matches: 6. This CDR3 contains 17 residues. Germline CDR1 and CDR2: MNHEY and SVGEGT. Here the CDR3 DNA reads TGTGCCAGCAGTTACTATAAGGGACAGGGAATGAACACTGAAGCTTTCTTT. This gives the protein CASSYYKGQGMNTEAFF.